This T cell receptor (beta chain) was identified during a study of cytomegalovirus exposure and HLA in healthy donors. This CDR3 spans 17 amino acids. V dropped 1 base and J dropped 6; count of bases not matched to a gene: 12. Germline CDR1 SGHAT, CDR2 FQNNGV. PCR amplification relied on 60 Vbeta primers (plus 13 Jbeta primers). TCRdb's table, derived via immunoSEQ multiplex PCR, lists solely in-frame clones and lacks some. The data hold 140,000 to 150,000 clones, with around three quarters observed a single time. Sequenced sample: PBMCs. This sequence joins TRBV11-2 and TRBJ1-1, with 9 bases that match TRBD1. The clonotype comes from a woman aged 18-35 years in good health and CMV-seropositive. This CDR3 reads CASSLGSLGQGLAEAFF. Here the CDR3 DNA reads TGTGCCAGCAGCTTAGGCTCGCTGGGACAGGGTTTGGCTGAAGCTTTCTTT.